This TCR beta chain was profiled in a study of blood T cell repertoires in COVID-19. The ends were cut back, 7 bases at V and 0 bases at J, with 10 bases in the middle. Germline V gene lookup returns CDR1 SNHLY and CDR2 FYNNEI. The CDR3 is 14 amino acids. Assay: immunoSEQ multiplex PCR; the TCRdb copy retains only in-frame clones and omits some. Of roughly 71,000 clones in the sample, under 90% are singletons; the top ten hold approximately 18%. This TCR came from a man between 65 and 85 years old who had recovered from COVID-19. Sequenced sample: peripheral blood. The chain uses TRBV2 and TRBJ2-1; D not certain. The CDR3 nucleotides read TGTGCCAGCAACTCCGGTAGCTCCTACAATGAGCAGTTCTTC. Its protein is CASNSGSSYNEQFF.